A selection of T cell receptor beta chains follows, all from one sample in a study of blood T cell repertoires in COVID-19. Sequenced by immunoSEQ multiplex PCR; TCRdb stores in-frame clones only, minus some. Of about 160,000 clones listed, 87% are singletons. Sequencing was done on a sample of peripheral blood. Receptors were obtained from a woman aged 55-69 years who had recovered from COVID-19. Both conserved end residues are part of each CDR3. The order of the fields is J gene, V gene, D gene, clone size, CDR3 DNA, CDR3 protein. D genes are given only for firm matches. Part of the rows lack a size; the others show once, few, many or a class for expanded clones.

>TRBJ2-1|TRBV6-5|-|-
TGTGCCAGCAGAGTCACAGGGAGCAATGAGCAGTTCTTC
CASRVTGSNEQFF
>TRBJ1-1|TRBV28|-|-
TGTGCCAGCAGTTCGGTGGGGGAGGTGAACACTGAAGCTTTCTTT
CASSSVGEVNTEAFF
>TRBJ1-6|TRBV10-3|TRBD1|-
TGTGCCATCAGTGAGTCGAAGGGGGACAGGGCCGGAGATAATTCACCCCTCCACTTT
CAISESKGDRAGDNSPLHF
>TRBJ1-1|TRBV29-1|TRBD1|-
TGCAGCGTTGAAGATCCAGGGGGGAGGACTGAAGCTTTCTTT
CSVEDPGGRTEAFF
>TRBJ1-2|TRBV28|TRBD1|-
TGTGCCAGCAGTATAACGGGACAGCCCTATGGCTACACCTTC
CASSITGQPYGYTF
>TRBJ1-2|TRBV5-5|-|few
TGTGCCAGCAGTGGGGGCAACTATGGCTACACCTTC
CASSGGNYGYTF
>TRBJ2-1|TRBV4-1|-|-
TGCGCCAGCAGCCAAGATGGGAGGGAGCAGTTCTTC
CASSQDGREQFF
>TRBJ2-5|TRBV7-9|TRBD2|-
TGTGCCAGCAGCCTCGGGGGAGCGGGGGGGCTGGAGACCCAGTACTTC
CASSLGGAGGLETQYF
>TRBJ1-6|TRBV6-2/TRBV6-3|TRBD1|-
TGTGCCAGCAGTTATTCGCCCGGGACAGGGGAATCCTCCTATAATTCACCCCTCCACTTT
CASSYSPGTGESSYNSPLHF
>TRBJ2-7|TRBV5-1|-|-
TGCGCCAGCAGCTTGGACCCCCGCAGCTACGAGCAGTACTTC
CASSLDPRSYEQYF
>TRBJ2-5|TRBV18|TRBD2|-
TGTGCCAGCTCACCAGATTCTAGCGGGGAGACCCAGTACTTC
CASSPDSSGETQYF
>TRBJ1-1|TRBV29-1|-|-
TGCAGCGTTGGTTCGGGGGAATACACTGAAGCTTTCTTT
CSVGSGEYTEAFF
>TRBJ2-6|TRBV6-5|-|-
TGTGCCAGCCACGGGGAGGCTGGGGCCAACGTCCTGACTTTC
CASHGEAGANVLTF
>TRBJ2-1|TRBV24-1|TRBD2|once
TGTGCCACAGCCCTTAGCGGGGGCTGGAATGAGCAGTTCTTC
CATALSGGWNEQFF
>TRBJ1-2|TRBV29-1|-|-
TGCAGCGTTGATAGTCAGGGGTACTATGGCTACACCTTC
CSVDSQGYYGYTF
>TRBJ2-2|TRBV5-1|-|-
TGCGCCAGCAGCTTTTTAGAAACCGGGGAGCTGTTTTTT
CASSFLETGELFF
>TRBJ2-1|TRBV3-1/TRBV3-2|TRBD2|-
TGTGCCAGCAGCCAATGGGGACTAGCGGGGGGGCACAATGAGCAGTTCTTC
CASSQWGLAGGHNEQFF
>TRBJ2-1|TRBV24-1|TRBD2|-
TGTGCCACCAGTGATATTCTAGCGGGGGAGTACAATGAGCAGTTCTTC
CATSDILAGEYNEQFF
>TRBJ2-7|TRBV18|TRBD1|-
TGTGCCAGCTCACCACCGGGGACAGGGGGCGAGCAGTACTTC
CASSPPGTGGEQYF
>TRBJ2-7|TRBV29-1|-|-
TGCAGCTTTCGGGACACCTCTACCTACGAGCAGTACTTC
CSFRDTSTYEQYF
>TRBJ2-6|TRBV5-1|-|-
TGCGCCAGCAGGTCTACAGGGCCCGGGGCCAACGTCCTGACTTTC
CASRSTGPGANVLTF
>TRBJ2-7|TRBV27|-|-
TGTGCCAGCAAACGACAGGACCTATCCTACGAGCAGTACTTC
CASKRQDLSYEQYF
>TRBJ2-4|TRBV2|-|-
TGTGCCAGCAGTGATACAGGGTTAAACATTCAGTACTTC
CASSDTGLNIQYF
>TRBJ1-3|TRBV2|-|-
TGTGCCAGCAGTGAATTCATCAGCTCTGGAAACACCATATATTTT
CASSEFISSGNTIYF
>TRBJ2-3|TRBV9|TRBD2|-
TGTGCCAGCAGCGCAAGGAGACTAGCGGAACGCACAGATACGCAGTATTTT
CASSARRLAERTDTQYF
>TRBJ1-2|TRBV7-9|-|-
TGTGCCAGCAGCTTAGCTTCAGTGGTTGGCTACACCTTC
CASSLASVVGYTF
>TRBJ2-1|TRBV11-1|-|-
TGTGCCAGCAGTTATAACAGAGGGTACTACAATGAGCAGTTCTTC
CASSYNRGYYNEQFF
>TRBJ1-6|TRBV20-1|-|-
TGCAGTGCTAGTAAGGCAGGGATACTCAGCGATAATTCACCCCTCCACTTT
CSASKAGILSDNSPLHF
>TRBJ2-5|TRBV9|-|-
TGTGCCAGCAGCGAGCCACAGGCCCTCCAAGAGACCCAGTACTTC
CASSEPQALQETQYF
>TRBJ2-1|TRBV19|-|-
TGTGCCAGTAGTAGAAACACGATGTCCTACAATGAGCAGTTCTTC
CASSRNTMSYNEQFF
>TRBJ1-6|TRBV7-6|TRBD1|-
TGTGCCAGCAGCCCCCTTTTTAGGGACAGGGAAAATTCACCCCTCCACTTT
CASSPLFRDRENSPLHF
>TRBJ2-7|TRBV29-1|TRBD1|few
TGCAGCGTAATTCCACAGGGGCCCTACGAGCAGTACTTC
CSVIPQGPYEQYF
>TRBJ2-5|TRBV7-6|-|-
TGTGCCAGCAGCTTAGAGGCAGGGTGGGAAGAGACCCAGTACTTC
CASSLEAGWEETQYF
>TRBJ2-2|TRBV12-3/TRBV12-4|-|-
TGTGCCAGCGAGGGCCCAAACACCGGGGAGCTGTTTTTT
CASEGPNTGELFF
>TRBJ1-5|TRBV5-1|-|-
TGCGCCAGCAGCTTGGCCCTAGGCCAGCCCCAGCATTTT
CASSLALGQPQHF
>TRBJ1-3|TRBV5-4|TRBD1|-
TGTGCCAGCAGCGGGGACAGGGCTGGAAGCACCATATATTTT
CASSGDRAGSTIYF
>TRBJ2-3|TRBV5-1|-|once
TGCGCCAGCAGCCTCGACAGTACTAGCACAGATACGCAGTATTTT
CASSLDSTSTDTQYF
>TRBJ2-7|TRBV6-5|-|-
TGTGCCAGCAGTTACCCAGGGCTCTACGAGCAGTACTTC
CASSYPGLYEQYF
>TRBJ1-2|TRBV27|TRBD1|-
TGTGCCAGCAGTTTAAGGGCAGGGGGATCAATCAACTATGGCTACACCTTC
CASSLRAGGSINYGYTF
>TRBJ2-7|TRBV24-1|-|-
TGTGCCACCAGTGGGGGGGTGGGTAACTACGAGCAGTACTTC
CATSGGVGNYEQYF
>TRBJ1-1|TRBV10-3|TRBD1|-
TGTGCCATCAGGGGGACAGGGGGCTTGGACACTGAAGCTTTCTTT
CAIRGTGGLDTEAFF
>TRBJ1-5|TRBV2|-|-
TGTGCCAGTGACTATAGCAATCAGCCCCAGCATTTT
CASDYSNQPQHF
>TRBJ2-3|TRBV27|TRBD2|-
TGTGCCAGCAGCCCTACAGCGGGGGGGCCGGGAGATACGCAGTATTTT
CASSPTAGGPGDTQYF
>TRBJ2-1|TRBV10-3|-|-
TGTGCCATCAGTGAGTCGAGCCATGAGCAGTTCTTC
CAISESSHEQFF
>TRBJ1-6|TRBV7-7|-|-
TGTGCTAGCAGCTTAGTCCTCTGGGGCTCCTGTTTCTCACCCCTCCACTTT
CASSLVLWGSCFSPLHF
>TRBJ1-2|TRBV6-5|TRBD1|-
TGTGCCAGCACGGACAGGGGGCAAGCTAACTATGGCTACACCTTC
CASTDRGQANYGYTF
>TRBJ2-7|TRBV5-1|-|-
TGCGCCAGCAGCTTGGGTACAGGGTCCCACTACGAGCAGTACTTC
CASSLGTGSHYEQYF
>TRBJ1-1|TRBV21-1|-|-
TGTGCCAGCAGCAGAAGGGAATCAGGGGCGAACACTGAAGCTTTCTTT
CASSRRESGANTEAFF